A selection of T cell receptor beta chains follows, all from one sample in a study of human T cells and chemical hapten exposure. TCRdb re-called the RACE reads through MiXCR, storing one row per CDR3 protein. In the table there are 55,000 to 75,000 distinct CDR3 sequences, 9.5% to 15% of which are singletons. The material sequenced was whole blood, taken in connection with sensitization to the hapten diphenylcyclopropenone (DPC). All receptors derive from a man aged 30 to 45 with alopecia areata. Some clones in this sample may be carry-over from other donors' samples. CDR3s include the opening cysteine and the closing phenylalanine or tryptophan. The D gene is left open where the match is weak. Not every row has a clone size; where given, it reads once, few, many or a size class.

>TRBD2|TRBJ2-5|-|TRBV7-2
TGTGCCAGCAGCTTCCGGGGGGCCCAGTACTTC
CASSFRGAQYF
>-|TRBJ2-1|-|TRBV6-2/TRBV6-3
TGTGCCAGCAGTGACTCATGGAGCACAAGCTCCTACAATGAGCAGTTCTTC
CASSDSWSTSSYNEQFF
>TRBD2|TRBJ2-1|many|TRBV7-9
TGTGCCAGCAGCTTAGGTCTAGCGGGGACGCACAATGAGCAGTTCTTC
CASSLGLAGTHNEQFF
>-|TRBJ1-5|-|TRBV6-2/TRBV6-3
TGTGCCAGCAGTTCCAGGGGTCGCAATCAGCCCCAGCATTTT
CASSSRGRNQPQHF
>-|TRBJ1-1|many|TRBV5-1
TGCGCCAGCAGCTTGGCTCAGCAGAACACTGAAGCTTTCTTT
CASSLAQQNTEAFF
>-|TRBJ2-7|many|TRBV7-9
TGTGCCAGCGCCTCGTCTGTCGAGCAGTACTTC
CASASSVEQYF
>TRBD1|TRBJ1-6|few|TRBV20-1
TGCAGTGCAAAGACAGGGGGTTCACCCCTCCACTTT
CSAKTGGSPLHF
>TRBD1|TRBJ2-2|-|TRBV7-2
TGTGCCAGCAGCCCACAGGGGATTACCGGGGAGCTGTTTTTT
CASSPQGITGELFF
>-|TRBJ1-5|many|TRBV5-5
TGTGCCAGCAGCTTCGGCCAGAATAGCAATCAGCCCCAGCATTTT
CASSFGQNSNQPQHF
>-|TRBJ1-5|many|TRBV20-1
TGCAGTGCCAGACCGGGGAGCGGCAATCAGCCCCAGCATTTT
CSARPGSGNQPQHF
>TRBD1|TRBJ1-5|-|TRBV7-3
TGTGCCAGCAGCTCGACAGGGGGCTCCAATCAGCCCCAGCATTTT
CASSSTGGSNQPQHF
>-|TRBJ2-1|few|TRBV3-1
TGTGCCAGCAGCCAAGATCGGCCTCTAAAATCGTGGAATGAGCAGTTCTTC
CASSQDRPLKSWNEQFF
>-|TRBJ2-2|few|TRBV12-3/TRBV12-4
TGTGCCAGCAGGAAGGCCGGGGAGCTGTTTTTT
CASRKAGELFF
>-|TRBJ1-2|few|TRBV4-3
TGCGCCAGCAGCCAAGATTTGGGCAGGAACTATGGCTACACCTTC
CASSQDLGRNYGYTF
>-|TRBJ1-5|-|TRBV18
TGTGCCAGCTCACCTCAGGAGGGTCAGCCCCAGCATTTT
CASSPQEGQPQHF
>TRBD1|TRBJ2-1|many|TRBV9
TGTGCCAGCAGCGTAGCTACTATAGGACAGGGGGAGGCTGAGCAGTTCTTC
CASSVATIGQGEAEQFF
>TRBD1|TRBJ1-5|-|TRBV19
TGTGCCAGTAGTACTTCCGGGACAGGGGTGAGTCAGCCCCAGCATTTT
CASSTSGTGVSQPQHF
>TRBD2|TRBJ2-3|-|TRBV10-3
TGTGCCATCAGTTCAGCGGGGGGTAGCACAGATACGCAGTATTTT
CAISSAGGSTDTQYF
>-|TRBJ1-3|few|TRBV30
TGTGCCTGGGTTACTCCTAGGGGAAACACCATATATTTT
CAWVTPRGNTIYF
>TRBD1|TRBJ1-4|many|TRBV9
TGTGCCAGCAGCGTACAGGGGGCGACTAATGAAAAACTGTTTTTT
CASSVQGATNEKLFF
>-|TRBJ2-1|many|TRBV24-1
TGTGCCACCGGGGAAACCTACAATGAGCAGTTCTTC
CATGETYNEQFF
>-|TRBJ2-1|-|TRBV28
TGTGCCAGCAGTTATCCGGAGTTGAATGAGCAGTTCTTC
CASSYPELNEQFF
>-|TRBJ2-2|-|TRBV6-1
TGTGCCAGCAGTGTCCCCCGGGGGCAGTCCACCGGGGAGCTGTTTTTT
CASSVPRGQSTGELFF
>-|TRBJ2-6|-|TRBV28
TGTGCCAGCAGTTTATCCTCTGGGGCCAACGTCCTGACTTTC
CASSLSSGANVLTF
>-|TRBJ2-5|many|TRBV5-1
TGCGCCAGCAGCTCGGAAGGGAGTGAGACCCAGTACTTC
CASSSEGSETQYF
>-|TRBJ1-1|-|TRBV29-1
TGCAGCGTTGTTCTAACCAGGGTCAACACTGAAGCTTTCTTT
CSVVLTRVNTEAFF
>TRBD1|TRBJ1-2|-|TRBV12-3/TRBV12-4
TGTGCCAGCAGTTACAGGGGCTGCTTCTATGGCTACACCTTC
CASSYRGCFYGYTF
>-|TRBJ2-5|few|TRBV28
TGTGCCAGCAGTTCCCCAGGGGTCTCTCAAGAGACCCAGTACTTC
CASSSPGVSQETQYF
>-|TRBJ2-1|few|TRBV29-1
TGCAGCGTTGAAGATCTAGGTGAGCAGTTCTTC
CSVEDLGEQFF
>-|TRBJ2-3|many|TRBV7-3
TGTGCCAGCAGCCCTGGGGGGCCACCAGATACGCAGTATTTT
CASSPGGPPDTQYF
>-|TRBJ2-5|once|TRBV7-2
TGTGCCAGCAGCTCTCACCCCTCGCCGACATTGAAAGAGACCCAGTACTTC
CASSSHPSPTLKETQYF
>-|TRBJ1-1|many|TRBV7-9
TGTGCCAGCAGCTCCGGAGGGGGGGAGGGCACTGAAGCTTTCTTT
CASSSGGGEGTEAFF
>-|TRBJ2-2|-|TRBV7-2
TGTGCCAGCAGCTCGGGGGGCCCTATAATCGGGGAGCTGTTTTTT
CASSSGGPIIGELFF
>-|TRBJ2-7|-|TRBV28
TGTGCCAGCAGTTCCGCCGCTGCAGGGGAGATCAACGAGCAGTACTTC
CASSSAAAGEINEQYF
>TRBD1|TRBJ1-4|few|TRBV5-1
TGCGCCAGCAGCACGTTCTCCGGGACAGTCGGTGAAAAACTGTTTTTT
CASSTFSGTVGEKLFF
>-|TRBJ2-7|-|TRBV11-2
TGTGCCAGCAGCGACCGCAGGGCCTCCTACGAGCAGTACTTC
CASSDRRASYEQYF
>TRBD1|TRBJ1-2|few|TRBV7-2
TGTGCCAGCAGCGGGACAGGAGGAAATAACTATGGCTACACCTTC
CASSGTGGNNYGYTF
>TRBD1|TRBJ2-3|many|TRBV15
TGTGCCACCAGCAGAGGGACAGGGGCAGATACGCAGTATTTT
CATSRGTGADTQYF
>TRBD2|TRBJ2-5|few|TRBV13
TGTGCCAGCAATACTGTCGGACTAGCCCAAGAGACCCAGTACTTC
CASNTVGLAQETQYF
>-|TRBJ1-2|few|TRBV12-3/TRBV12-4
TGTGCCAGCAGTCTGGGGGGGAGAGGGTATGGCTACACCTTC
CASSLGGRGYGYTF